The T cell receptor (beta chain) under discussion was sequenced for a study of breast tumors, draining lymph nodes, adjacent tissues. Study outcomes and limitations: Luminal-like breast cancer showed significantly higher tumor–nontumor repertoire similarity than basal-like. The data were judged consistent with most tumor T cells coming from lymph node and expanding in tumor.

Germline loops: CDR1 SNHLY, CDR2 FYNNEI. This CDR3 region has 15 residues. The V and J ends lost 6 bases and 4 bases respectively, with 16 bases between them. This clonotype was seen repeatedly, ten times or more. Its target is not known. TCRdb independently ran MiXCR on the multiplex PCR reads; one entry per CDR3 protein. The sample contains approximately 150,000 distinct CDR3 sequences, about 31% of which appear only once. The lymph nodes were axillary draining lymph nodes from breast cancer patients. Source material: axillary lymph node tissue. The TCR sequence derives from a female donor with breast cancer. Some clones in this sample may be carry-over from other donors' samples. J is TRBJ1-5 and V is TRBV2; D unresolved. This chain's CDR3 is CASSPEGRYNQPQHF. In DNA, the CDR3 is TGTGCCAGCAGCCCCGAGGGCAGGTATAATCAGCCCCAGCATTTT. The variable domain in full, completed from reference TRBV2 and TRBJ1-5, reads EPEVTQTPSHQVTQMGQEVILRCVPISNHLYFYWYRQILGQKVEFLVSFYNNEISEKSEIFDDQFSVERPDGSNFTLKIRSTKLEDSAMYFCASSPEGRYNQPQHFGDGTRLSIL.